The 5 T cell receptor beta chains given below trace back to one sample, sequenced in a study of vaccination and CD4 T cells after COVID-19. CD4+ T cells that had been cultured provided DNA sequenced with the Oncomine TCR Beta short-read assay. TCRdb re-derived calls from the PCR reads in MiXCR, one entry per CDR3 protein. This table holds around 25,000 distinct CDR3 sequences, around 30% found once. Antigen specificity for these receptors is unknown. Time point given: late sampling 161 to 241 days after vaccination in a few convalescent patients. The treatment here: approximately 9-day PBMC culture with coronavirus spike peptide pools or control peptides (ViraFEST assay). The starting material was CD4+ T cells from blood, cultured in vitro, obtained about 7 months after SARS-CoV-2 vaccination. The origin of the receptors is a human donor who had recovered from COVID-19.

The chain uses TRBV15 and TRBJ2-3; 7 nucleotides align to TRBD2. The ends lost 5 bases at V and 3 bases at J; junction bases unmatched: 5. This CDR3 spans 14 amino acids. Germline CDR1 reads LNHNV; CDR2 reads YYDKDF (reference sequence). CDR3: CATSGGGGTDTQYF. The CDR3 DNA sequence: TGTGCCACCAGCGGCGGGGGTGGGACAGATACGCAGTATTTT.

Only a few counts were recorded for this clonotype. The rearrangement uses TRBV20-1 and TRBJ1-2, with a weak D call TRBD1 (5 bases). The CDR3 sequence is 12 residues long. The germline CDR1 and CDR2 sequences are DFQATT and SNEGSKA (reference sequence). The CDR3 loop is CRTNGGPYGYTF. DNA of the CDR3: TGCAGGACTAACGGGGGTCCCTATGGCTACACCTTC.

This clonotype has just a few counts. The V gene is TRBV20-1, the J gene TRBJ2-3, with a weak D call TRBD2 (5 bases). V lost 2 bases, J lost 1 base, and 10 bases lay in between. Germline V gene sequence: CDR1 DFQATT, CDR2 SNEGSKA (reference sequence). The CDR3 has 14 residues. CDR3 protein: CSARMRVGTDTQYF. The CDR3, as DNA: TGCAGTGCTAGAATGCGGGTGGGCACAGATACGCAGTATTTT.

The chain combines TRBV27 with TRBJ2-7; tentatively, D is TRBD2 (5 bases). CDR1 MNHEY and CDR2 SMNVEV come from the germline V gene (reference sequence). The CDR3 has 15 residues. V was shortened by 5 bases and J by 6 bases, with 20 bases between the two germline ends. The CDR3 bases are TGTGCCAGCAGTCTCTCGTTCGAGAGGGCCCGCGAGCAGTACTTC. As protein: CASSLSFERAREQYF.

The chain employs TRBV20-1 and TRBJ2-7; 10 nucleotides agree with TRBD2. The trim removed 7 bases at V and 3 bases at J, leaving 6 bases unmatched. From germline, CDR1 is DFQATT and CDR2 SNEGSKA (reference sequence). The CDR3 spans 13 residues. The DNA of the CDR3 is TGCAGTGTGGCTAGCGGGAGTTACTACGAGCAGTACTTC. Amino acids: CSVASGSYYEQYF.